This TCR beta chain came from a study of blood T cell repertoires in COVID-19. Germline-derived CDR1 and CDR2 are DFQATT and SNEGSKA (reference sequence). V lost 3 bases to trimming and J lost 4 bases; unmatched junction nucleotides: 2. This CDR3 contains 14 residues. In the authors' workflow: Reference gene primer amplification in the assay estimated nucleated cell counts. Profiled with immunoSEQ multiplex PCR; TCRdb holds only in-frame clones, not every one. The V and J calls and clone size come from that table; D and trimming were worked out from the DNA. This sample has under 95,000 clones; around 85% occur once, and the top ten carry roughly 10%.

The sample comprised peripheral blood. This chain links TRBV20-1 with TRBJ2-1, with 11 bases matching TRBD2. This receptor was identified in a man aged 65-85 years with acute or convalescent COVID-19. The CDR3 protein is CSASIAGGYNEQFF. The CDR3 region has the DNA TGCAGTGCTAGTATAGCGGGGGGGTACAATGAGCAGTTCTTC.